The sequence of this TCR beta chain was determined in a study of T cell repertoires in cytomegalovirus infection. Turning to the study itself: CMV epitopes used comprised recently identified HLA-C-restricted ones and well-studied HLA-B-restricted ones. Shared public TCR beta signatures pointed to both CMV infection and a matching HLA type.

TCRdb fed the reads into MiXCR, producing one record per CDR3 protein. The table records 60,000 to 75,000 distinct CDR3 sequences, about 27% of them present only once. General observations from the study: Using cumulative public TCR beta family frequency, the authors identified those who carried CMV together with the relevant HLA.

V shed 1 base and J shed 9 bases, with 13 bases lying between them. CDR3 size: 15 residues. Germline values: CDR1 MNHNS, CDR2 SASEGT. By sample share, this clonotype is medium-sized. Its antigen remains unidentified. Sequenced material: CD8+ T cells from cultured PBMCs, taken from culture after CMV antigen stimulation. The rearrangement uses TRBV6-1 and TRBJ1-6; perhaps TRBD1 as D (5 bases). The source is a human donor in good health (CMV status not recorded). Some clones in this sample may be carry-over from other donors' samples. For the CDR3, the DNA is TGTGCCAGCAGTGAAGGAGAGGGGAGTTTTTCACCCCTCCACTTT. It translates to CASSEGEGSFSPLHF.